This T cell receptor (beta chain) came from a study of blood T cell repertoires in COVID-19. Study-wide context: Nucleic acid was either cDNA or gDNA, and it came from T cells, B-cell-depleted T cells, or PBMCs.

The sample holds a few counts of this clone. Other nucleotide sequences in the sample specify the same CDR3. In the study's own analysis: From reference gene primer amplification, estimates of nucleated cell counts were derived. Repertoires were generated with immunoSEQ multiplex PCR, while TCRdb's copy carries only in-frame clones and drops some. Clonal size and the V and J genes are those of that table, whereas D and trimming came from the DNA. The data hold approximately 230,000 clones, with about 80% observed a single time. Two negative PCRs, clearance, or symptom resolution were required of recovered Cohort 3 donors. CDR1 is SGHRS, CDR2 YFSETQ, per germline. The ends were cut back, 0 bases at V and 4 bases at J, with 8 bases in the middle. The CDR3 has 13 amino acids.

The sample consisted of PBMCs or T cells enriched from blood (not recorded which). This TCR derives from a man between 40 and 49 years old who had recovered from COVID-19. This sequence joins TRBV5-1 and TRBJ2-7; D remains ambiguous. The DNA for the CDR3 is TGCGCCAGCAGCTTGGCCCCTAGTTACGAGCAGTACTTC. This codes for CASSLAPSYEQYF.